This is a list of T cell receptor beta chains from one sample in a study of T-cell reconstitution after alpha-beta-depleted transplantation in children. One entry per CDR3 protein, called by TCRdb with MiXCR from the PCR reads. This sample has 200,000 to 300,000 distinct CDR3 sequences, with over 20% found just once. The source was PBMCs, collected before TCRalphabeta/CD19-depleted stem cell transplant. The receptors shown here come from a girl aged 2-9 years with Fanconi anemia, due to receive a stem cell transplant. CDR3s include the opening cysteine and the closing phenylalanine or tryptophan. A D gene is named only where the DNA matches it firmly. Expanded clones get a size class; other rows say once, few or many, or leave the size out.

V: TRBV12-3/TRBV12-4; size: few; J: TRBJ2-6; D: -; CDR3: CASSPSITGVEGANVLTF; DNA: TGTGCCAGCAGTCCTTCCATTACAGGAGTGGAGGGGGCCAACGTCCTGACTTTC
V: TRBV29-1; size: -; J: TRBJ2-5; D: TRBD2; CDR3: CSVASGIQETQYF; DNA: TGCAGCGTCGCTAGCGGGATCCAAGAGACCCAGTACTTC
V: TRBV7-8; size: many; J: TRBJ1-1; D: -; CDR3: CASSLAGSPSWATEAFF; DNA: TGTGCCAGCAGCTTAGCGGGATCCCCTTCCTGGGCCACTGAAGCTTTCTTT
V: TRBV6-5; size: few; J: TRBJ2-2; D: TRBD2; CDR3: CASRLVAGNTGELFF; DNA: TGTGCCAGCAGATTAGTAGCGGGAAACACCGGGGAGCTGTTTTTT
V: TRBV6-1; size: -; J: TRBJ2-7; D: -; CDR3: CASSEIWVRALRPYEQYF; DNA: TGTGCCAGCAGTGAAATTTGGGTTCGGGCTCTAAGACCCTACGAGCAGTACTTC
V: TRBV20-1; size: -; J: TRBJ2-7; D: -; CDR3: CSARSLGATYEQYF; DNA: TGCAGTGCTAGATCTTTGGGGGCCACCTACGAGCAGTACTTC
V: TRBV4-2; size: many; J: TRBJ2-7; D: TRBD1; CDR3: CASSQEAQGTAYEQYF; DNA: TGTGCCAGCAGCCAAGAGGCACAAGGGACAGCCTACGAGCAGTACTTC
V: TRBV11-1; size: -; J: TRBJ2-1; D: -; CDR3: CASSLEPSYNEQFF; DNA: TGTGCCAGCAGCTTAGAACCCTCCTACAATGAGCAGTTCTTC
V: TRBV2; size: -; J: TRBJ2-7; D: -; CDR3: CASRPGEQGIYEQYF; DNA: TGTGCCAGCAGACCAGGCGAGCAGGGAATCTACGAGCAGTACTTC
V: TRBV7-2; size: many; J: TRBJ2-1; D: -; CDR3: CASSLDGTPGEQFF; DNA: TGTGCCAGCAGCTTAGACGGAACGCCGGGTGAGCAGTTCTTC
V: TRBV20-1; size: -; J: TRBJ2-1; D: -; CDR3: CSASFGPQTWNEQFF; DNA: TGCAGTGCTAGTTTCGGGCCCCAGACATGGAATGAGCAGTTCTTC
V: TRBV28; size: many; J: TRBJ2-1; D: TRBD1; CDR3: CASSLWDRPEVLEQFF; DNA: TGTGCCAGCAGTTTATGGGACAGGCCCGAGGTTCTTGAGCAGTTCTTC
V: TRBV20-1; size: many; J: TRBJ1-1; D: TRBD1; CDR3: CSARAGTGGNGGNTEAFF; DNA: TGCAGTGCTAGAGCCGGGACAGGGGGCAATGGGGGGAACACTGAAGCTTTCTTT
V: TRBV6-5; size: -; J: TRBJ2-7; D: TRBD2; CDR3: CASSYSRLAGGQEQYF; DNA: TGTGCCAGCAGTTACTCTAGGCTAGCGGGAGGACAAGAGCAGTACTTC
V: TRBV7-2; size: many; J: TRBJ2-1; D: -; CDR3: CASSLGRLGQNEQFF; DNA: TGTGCCAGCAGCTTAGGGCGACTAGGTCAAAATGAGCAGTTCTTC
V: TRBV20-1; size: -; J: TRBJ1-4; D: -; CDR3: CSARFSPTNEKLFF; DNA: TGCAGTGCTAGATTTAGCCCAACTAATGAAAAACTGTTTTTT